This TCR beta chain was retrieved from a study of response to subunit inactivated influenza vaccine. Overall study findings and caveats: Authors proposed each seasonal influenza vaccination draws in few new T cells.

TCRdb re-analysed the RT-PCR reads in MiXCR, keeping a single row per CDR3 protein. This table has 860,000 or so distinct CDR3 sequences, over 20% appearing once. V lost 5 bases, J lost 9 bases, and 13 bases lay in between. The V gene's germline CDR1 is SGHTA and CDR2 FQGNSA. This CDR3 has 12 amino acids. A note on this clonotype: Its antigen is unknown.

The sequenced sample was PBMCs from blood, obtained roughly 5 days after vaccination. The chain carries TRBV7-2 and TRBJ2-5; either TRBD1 or TRBD2 may supply D (5 bases each). The receptor was isolated from a man aged 50-60 years who received an inactivated influenza vaccine. In nucleotides, the CDR3 is TGTGCCAGCAGCCAACCGGGGCGGGCCCAGTACTTC. It translates to CASSQPGRAQYF.